The present TCR beta chain was sequenced within a study of cytomegalovirus exposure and HLA in healthy donors. An approximately 120-subject validation cohort, separate from the approximately 670-subject first cohort, supplied the donors. The study, taken as a whole, reports: Listed as cytomegalovirus-associated were 164 TCR beta chains. Three chains linked to CMV were shown in vitro to be specific for CMV antigens.

A remark on this clone: The antigen is not known.

Data came from immunoSEQ multiplex PCR; TCRdb stores just in-frame clones and leaves some out. The sample records 240,000 or so clones, approximately 86% being singletons. Between the trimmed V and J ends, which lost 8 bases and 7 bases, there was a span of 15 bases. Germline values: CDR1 SNHLY, CDR2 FYNNEI. This CDR3 contains 13 residues. The sequence was collected from a woman aged 30 to 39 in good health and CMV-seropositive. The sample was PBMCs. The chain combines TRBV2 with TRBJ1-5; D is undetermined. The CDR3 reads CASSWEGVQPQHF. The CDR3 DNA is TGTGCCAGCTCTTGGGAGGGTGTACAGCCCCAGCATTTT. Using reference TRBV2 and TRBJ1-5 for the parts outside the CDR3, the full variable domain is EPEVTQTPSHQVTQMGQEVILRCVPISNHLYFYWYRQILGQKVEFLVSFYNNEISEKSEIFDDQFSVERPDGSNFTLKIRSTKLEDSAMYFCASSWEGVQPQHFGDGTRLSIL.